A single sample is the source of the 17 T cell receptor beta chains below, sequenced in a study of beta chain features in type 1 diabetes. Whole-study findings and limits: TCRB CDR3s were moderately but significantly shorter in Type 1 diabetes patients in all four CD4+ subsets.

Their antigens are not known. Of the isolated RNA, all was reverse transcribed, and so the sequenced material was expressed TCRB transcripts. TCRdb keeps only in-frame clones here, not all; method: immunoSEQ multiplex PCR. The top ten hold 0.0095% to 0.012% of the sample, which has 350,000 to 400,000 clones, roughly 12% seen once. The specimen sequenced was naive CD4+ T cells from blood. Receptors were obtained from a woman under 30 with type 1 diabetes.

This clone was recorded a few times. V usage is TRBV7-2 and J usage is TRBJ2-3, with 8 bases matching TRBD1. This CDR3 has 15 amino acids. Germline CDR1 and CDR2: SGHTA and FQGNSA. The V segment lost 5 bases and the J segment 3 bases; nucleotides outside the gene matches: 7. This CDR3 reads CASSPDRGGTDTQYF. For the CDR3, the DNA is TGTGCCAGCAGCCCAGACAGGGGAGGAACAGATACGCAGTATTTT.

The chain combines TRBV19 with TRBJ1-5; D might be TRBD1 (6 bases). Germline V lookup: CDR1 LNHDA, CDR2 SQIVND (reference sequence). The CDR3 loop spans 14 amino acids. V shed 0 bases and J shed 3 bases, with 6 bases lying between them. CDR3: CASSIEGANQPQHF. The CDR3 region has the DNA TGTGCCAGTAGTATAGAGGGGGCCAATCAGCCCCAGCATTTT.

This rearrangement joins TRBV7-9 to TRBJ1-6, with TRBD1 matching over 7 bases. The CDR3 contains 16 residues. V was clipped by 5 bases and J by 8 bases; unmatched bases: 12. Germline CDR1 and CDR2: SEHNR and FQNEAQ (reference sequence). CDR3 residues: CASSKWTGLGYSPLHF. The CDR3 DNA reads TGTGCCAGCAGCAAGTGGACAGGCCTGGGGTATTCACCCCTCCACTTT. The full variable domain, its missing parts supplied by reference TRBV7-9 and TRBJ1-6, is DTGVSQNPRHKITKRGQNVTFRCDPISEHNRLYWYRQTLGQGPEFLTYFQNEAQLEKSRLLSDRFSAERPKGSFSTLEIQRTEQGDSAMYLCASSKWTGLGYSPLHFGNGTRLTVT.

A few counts support this clone. This chain connects TRBV19 to TRBJ1-1, with D possibly TRBD1 on 5 matching bases. The length of the CDR3 is 16 residues. The V and J ends lost 1 base and 8 bases respectively, with 20 bases between them. The germline CDR1 and CDR2 sequences are LNHDA and SQIVND (reference sequence). The CDR3 region has the DNA TGTGCCAGTAGTATAGGTACAGGTAAAAGGCTTGGAGAAGCTTTCTTT. Its protein is CASSIGTGKRLGEAFF.

This clone was detected only a few times. CDR3 bases: TGTGCCAGCAGCCATCGTTCCGGGACAGGGGAGAGTGAGACCCAGTACTTC. Amino acid sequence: CASSHRSGTGESETQYF. The genes are TRBV4-2 and TRBJ2-5; 10 nucleotides match TRBD1. Germline trimming cut 3 bases from V and 5 bases from J; bases unmatched to any gene: 12. This CDR3 is 17 amino acids long. Germline V gene sequence: CDR1 LGHNA, CDR2 YNFKEQ.

This clone was picked up a small number of times. The DNA for the CDR3 is TGTGCCAGCAAGGTACCCGGCGGCCGCGATGAGCAGTTCTTC. Translation gives CASKVPGGRDEQFF. This rearrangement joins TRBV6-5 to TRBJ2-1; D remains ambiguous. Germline CDR1 reads MNHEY; CDR2 reads SVGAGI. The CDR3 is made up of 14 amino acids. V was trimmed by 7 bases and J by 8 bases, leaving 18 bases between them.

The CDR3 loop is CASSGVGGPKTQYF. CDR3 coding DNA: TGTGCCAGCAGTGGCGTAGGGGGCCCGAAGACCCAGTACTTC. The J gene is TRBJ2-5, the V gene TRBV25-1; 7 bases line up with TRBD1. Trimming removed 4 bases from V and 6 bases from J; junction bases left unmatched: 8. CDR3 size: 14 residues. Germline CDR1 and CDR2: MGHDK and SYGVNS.

This clone was found a few times. The chain couples TRBV10-3 to TRBJ2-6, with D possibly TRBD2 on 5 matching bases. This CDR3 comprises 18 residues. Trimming took off 6 bases at V and 0 bases at J, with 18 bases between the two ends. Germline lookup yields CDR1 ENHRY and CDR2 SYGVKD. This chain's CDR3 is CAIRPWQDSFSGANVLTF. The CDR3 nucleotides are TGTGCCATCAGGCCTTGGCAGGACTCTTTCTCTGGGGCCAACGTCCTGACTTTC.

This clone was counted a few times. V and J are TRBV7-2 and TRBJ1-1; no clear D. Trimming left V 1 base short and J 1 base short, with 7 bases between. The CDR3 sequence is 14 residues long. Germline V gene sequence: CDR1 SGHTA, CDR2 FQGNSA. This CDR3 is CASSLEPRNTEAFF. CDR3 nucleotide sequence: TGTGCCAGCAGCTTAGAACCGAGGAACACTGAAGCTTTCTTT. The full variable domain, rest sourced from reference TRBV7-2 and TRBJ1-1, is GAGVSQSPSNKVTEKGKDVELRCDPISGHTALYWYRQSLGQGLEFLIYFQGNSAPDKSGLPSDRFSAERTGGSVSTLTIQRTQQEDSAVYLCASSLEPRNTEAFFGQGTRLTVV.

J is TRBJ1-5 and V is TRBV29-1; 9 bases are shared with TRBD1. V dropped 6 bases and J dropped 0; count of bases not matched to a gene: 15. The CDR3 length is 18 residues. Per the germline V gene, CDR1 is SQVTM and CDR2 is ANQGSEA. CDR3 bases: TGCAGCGTCTACTTTCGGGACAGGGTGCCATATAGCAATCAGCCCCAGCATTTT. As protein: CSVYFRDRVPYSNQPQHF.

CDR3 loop: CASSLGAGTDEKLFF. The CDR3 coding sequence is TGTGCCAGCAGCTTGGGAGCCGGGACAGATGAAAAACTGTTTTTT. The genes are TRBV5-4 and TRBJ1-4; 7 bases line up with TRBD1. Per the germline V gene, CDR1 is SGHNT and CDR2 is YYREEE (reference sequence). V shed 0 bases and J 6 bases; nucleotides not matched to a gene: 5. The CDR3 covers 15 residues.

This clone was found a few times. The rearrangement links TRBV12-5 to TRBJ2-3, with D perhaps TRBD2 (5 bases). The germline gives CDR1 LGHNT, CDR2 FRNRAP. V gave up 6 bases and J gave up 0 bases, with 7 bases separating them. This CDR3 has 13 residues. The CDR3 reads CASGRGSTDTQYF. The DNA for the CDR3 is TGTGCTAGTGGCCGGGGAAGCACAGATACGCAGTATTTT.

This clone was seen a few times. This chain uses TRBV28 with TRBJ2-1, with TRBD2 as a possible D gene (6 bases). Germline V gene sequence: CDR1 MDHEN, CDR2 SYDVKM. This CDR3 comprises 15 residues. V lost 9 bases to trimming and J lost 5 bases, with 20 bases between them. CDR3 amino acids: CASERAGSGNNEQFF. The CDR3 nucleotides read TGTGCCAGTGAAAGAGCCGGGAGTGGGAACAATGAGCAGTTCTTC.

V is TRBV6-6 and J is TRBJ2-3; TRBD2 matches at 7 bases. Germline loops: CDR1 MNHNY, CDR2 SVGAGI (reference sequence). This CDR3 is built from 14 residues. Trimming took 3 bases from V and 1 from J; bases not matched to a gene: 1. CDR3 nucleotide sequence: TGTGCCAGCAGTTATGCGGGGGGCACAGATACGCAGTATTTT. Protein sequence: CASSYAGGTDTQYF.

This clone was seen more than once but under ten times. J is TRBJ2-7 and V is TRBV5-4, with D uncertain. Germline lookup yields CDR1 SGHNT and CDR2 YYREEE (reference sequence). Trimming took 3 bases from V and 0 from J, leaving 13 bases between them. The CDR3 is 15 amino acids. This chain's CDR3 is CASSSPPASSYEQYF. The DNA of the CDR3 is TGTGCCAGCAGCTCGCCCCCAGCTAGCTCCTACGAGCAGTACTTC.

The chain recombines TRBV28 with TRBJ2-4, with 9 bases aligning to TRBD2. CDR1 and CDR2 from the germline V gene are MDHEN and SYDVKM. The CDR3 covers 16 residues. With 4 bases clipped from V and 7 bases from J, the junction kept 11 bases outside the gene matches. For the CDR3, the DNA is TGTGCCAGCAGTTCCGGGGCGGGAGGGCCGGATAACATTCAGTACTTC. This translates into CASSSGAGGPDNIQYF. The complete variable domain, with remaining parts taken from reference TRBV28 and TRBJ2-4, reads DVKVTQSSRYLVKRTGEKVFLECVQDMDHENMFWYRQDPGLGLRLIYFSYDVKMKEKGDIPEGYSVSREKKERFSLILESASTNQTSMYLCASSSGAGGPDNIQYFGAGTRLSVL.

The chain couples TRBV11-2 to TRBJ2-6; D unclear. Germline V gene lookup returns CDR1 SGHAT and CDR2 FQNNGV. The CDR3 sequence is 17 residues long. Between the trimmed V and J ends, which lost 3 bases and 4 bases, there was a span of 16 bases. The CDR3, as DNA: TGTGCCAGCAGCTTTCGAGTACCCTTTTCGGGGGCCAACGTCCTGACTTTC. Protein product: CASSFRVPFSGANVLTF.